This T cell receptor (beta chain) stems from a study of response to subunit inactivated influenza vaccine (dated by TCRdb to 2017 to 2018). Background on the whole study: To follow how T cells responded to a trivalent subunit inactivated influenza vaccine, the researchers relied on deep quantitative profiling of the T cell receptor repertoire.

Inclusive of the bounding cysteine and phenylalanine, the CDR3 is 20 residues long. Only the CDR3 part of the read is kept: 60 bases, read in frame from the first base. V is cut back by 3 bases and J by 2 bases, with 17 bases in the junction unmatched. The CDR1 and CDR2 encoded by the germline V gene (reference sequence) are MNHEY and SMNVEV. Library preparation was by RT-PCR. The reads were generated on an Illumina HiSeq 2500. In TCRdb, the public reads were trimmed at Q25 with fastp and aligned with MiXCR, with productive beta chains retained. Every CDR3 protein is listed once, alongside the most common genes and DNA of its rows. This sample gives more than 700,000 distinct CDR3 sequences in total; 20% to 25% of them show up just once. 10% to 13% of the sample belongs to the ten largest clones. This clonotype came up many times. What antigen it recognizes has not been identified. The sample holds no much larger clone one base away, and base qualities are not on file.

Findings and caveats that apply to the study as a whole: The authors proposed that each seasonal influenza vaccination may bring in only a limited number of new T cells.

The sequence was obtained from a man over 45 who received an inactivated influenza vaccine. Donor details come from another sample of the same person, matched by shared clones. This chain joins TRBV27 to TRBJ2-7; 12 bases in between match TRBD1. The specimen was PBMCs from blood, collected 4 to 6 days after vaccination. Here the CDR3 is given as CASSLRGAGTGGARAYEQYF. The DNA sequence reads TGTGCCAGCAGTTTGAGGGGGGCTGGGACAGGGGGCGCGAGGGCCTACGAGCAGTACTTC.